Listed here is a single T cell receptor beta chain. As yet, its antigen is unknown. PCR amplification relied on 60 Vbeta primers (plus 13 Jbeta primers). Measured with immunoSEQ multiplex PCR; TCRdb has only the in-frame clones, and not every one. The table includes 65,000 or so clones, about 72% detected once. The CDR3 is 14 amino acids. The germline V gene encodes CDR1 SGHAT and CDR2 FQNNGV. Germline trimming cut 3 bases from V and 3 bases from J; bases unmatched to any gene: 5. These data come from a study of cytomegalovirus exposure and HLA in healthy donors. Overall study findings and caveats: As confirmed in vitro, a few CMV-associated chains were specific for CMV antigens. In a later analysis, CMV-associated beta chains were mostly HLA-associated, it appeared. Later analysis identified 16,951 TCR beta sequences associated with HLA alleles, using a false discovery rate threshold of 0.05. Reportedly, fewer N-insertions than the approximately 700-donor mean appeared in an Asian-associated ancestry cluster in a later analysis.

Sequencing used PBMCs. This clonotype was obtained from a middle-aged woman in good health and CMV-seropositive. This rearrangement joins TRBV11-2 to TRBJ2-7, with 7 bases identical to TRBD2. CDR3 protein: CASSFGAGSYEQYF. CDR3 in DNA: TGTGCCAGCAGCTTCGGAGCGGGGAGCTACGAGCAGTACTTC.